This T cell receptor (beta chain) comes out of a study of blood T cell repertoires in COVID-19. Study background: T cells, B-cell-depleted T cells, or PBMCs provided the cDNA or gDNA that served as material.

Sequenced by immunoSEQ multiplex PCR; TCRdb stores in-frame clones only, minus some. The data contain 80,000 to 100,000 clones, less than 85% of them singletons. Sequenced sample: peripheral blood. This TCR came from a man aged 65 to 85 with COVID-19, enrolled during active disease.

The CDR3 is CASSLLAVVGETQYF. For the CDR3, the DNA is TGTGCCAGCAGCTTATTAGCGGTCGTGGGGGAGACCCAGTACTTC. This rearrangement joins TRBV7-2 to TRBJ2-5; tentatively, D is TRBD2 (6 bases). From germline, CDR1 is SGHTA and CDR2 FQGNSA. V gave up 2 bases and J gave up 5 bases, with 15 bases separating them. The CDR3 has 15 residues. The complete variable domain, with remaining parts taken from reference TRBV7-2 and TRBJ2-5, reads GAGVSQSPSNKVTEKGKDVELRCDPISGHTALYWYRQSLGQGLEFLIYFQGNSAPDKSGLPSDRFSAERTGGSVSTLTIQRTQQEDSAVYLCASSLLAVVGETQYFGPGTRLLVL.